This T cell receptor beta chain was profiled in a study of blood T cells in healthy people across ages. Study-wide findings and caveats: There were more naive CD4+ cells and higher diversity in long-lived donors than in aged donors. Unsorted PBMCs ruled out conclusive naive versus antigen-experienced comparison. There was no known CMV status for donors, so expanded clonotype changes were possibly confounded.

A few counts support this clonotype. Its matching antigen is unknown. J was trimmed by 2 bases and V by 3 bases; bases with no gene match: 10. The CDR3 is made up of 18 amino acids. Germline V lookup: CDR1 MGHDK, CDR2 SYGVNS. With a J-beta primer mix and a sample-barcoded 5' primer, a second PCR ran roughly 6 to 12 cycles. Each CDR3 protein gets one entry after TCRdb re-called the 5' RACE reads with MiXCR. The sample holds 910,000 or so distinct CDR3 sequences, about 53% seen once. The chain carries TRBV25-1 and TRBJ2-5; 12 bases line up with TRBD2. The sample taken for sequencing was blood. The clonotype comes from a woman aged 60 to 75 in good health. The CDR3 spells CASSENRLAGASQETQYF. As DNA, the CDR3 is TGTGCCAGCAGTGAGAACCGACTAGCGGGAGCCTCTCAAGAGACCCAGTACTTC.